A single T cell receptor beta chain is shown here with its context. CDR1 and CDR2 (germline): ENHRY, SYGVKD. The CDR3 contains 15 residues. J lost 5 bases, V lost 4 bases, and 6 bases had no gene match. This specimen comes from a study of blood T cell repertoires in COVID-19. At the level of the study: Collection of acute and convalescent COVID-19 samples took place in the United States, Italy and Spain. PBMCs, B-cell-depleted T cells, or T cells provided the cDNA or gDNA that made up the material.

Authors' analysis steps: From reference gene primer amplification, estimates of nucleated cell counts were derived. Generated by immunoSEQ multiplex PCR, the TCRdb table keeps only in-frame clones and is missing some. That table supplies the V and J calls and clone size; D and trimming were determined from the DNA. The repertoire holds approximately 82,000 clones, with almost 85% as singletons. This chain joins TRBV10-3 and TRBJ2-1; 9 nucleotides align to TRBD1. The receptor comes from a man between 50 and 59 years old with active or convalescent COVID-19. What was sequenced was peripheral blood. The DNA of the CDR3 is TGTGCCATCAGTGGTGGGACAGGGTCCAACAATGAGCAGTTCTTC. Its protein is CAISGGTGSNNEQFF.